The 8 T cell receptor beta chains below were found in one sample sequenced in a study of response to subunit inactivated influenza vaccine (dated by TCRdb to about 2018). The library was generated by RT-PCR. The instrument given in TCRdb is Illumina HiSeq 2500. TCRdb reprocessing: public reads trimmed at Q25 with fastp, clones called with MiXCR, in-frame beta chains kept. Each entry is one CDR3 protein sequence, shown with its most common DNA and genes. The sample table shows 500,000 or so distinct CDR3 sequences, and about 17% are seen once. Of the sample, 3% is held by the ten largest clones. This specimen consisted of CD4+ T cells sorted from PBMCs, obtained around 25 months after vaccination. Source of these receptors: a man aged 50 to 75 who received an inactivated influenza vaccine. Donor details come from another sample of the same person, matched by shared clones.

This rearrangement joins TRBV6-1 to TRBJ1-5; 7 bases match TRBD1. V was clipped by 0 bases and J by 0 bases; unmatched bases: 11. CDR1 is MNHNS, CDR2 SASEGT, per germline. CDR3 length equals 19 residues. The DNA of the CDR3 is TGTGCCAGCAGTGAAGCGTGGACAGGCAGACTCAATAGCAATCAGCCCCAGCATTTT. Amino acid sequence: CASSEAWTGRLNSNQPQHF.

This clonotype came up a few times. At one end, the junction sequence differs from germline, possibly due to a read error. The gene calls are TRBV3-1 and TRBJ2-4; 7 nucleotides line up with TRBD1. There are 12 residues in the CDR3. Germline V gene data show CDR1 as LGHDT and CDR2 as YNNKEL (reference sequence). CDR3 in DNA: TGTGCCAGCAGCTCCGGGACAGCCTTCTGGTTCTTC. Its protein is CASSSGTAFWFF. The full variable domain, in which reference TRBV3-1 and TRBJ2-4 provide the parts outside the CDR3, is DTAVSQTPKYLVTQMGNDKSIKCEQNLGHDTMYWYKQDSKKFLKIMFSYNNKELIINETVPNRFSPKSPDKAHLNLHINSLELGDSAVYFCASSSGTAFWFFGAGTRLSVL.

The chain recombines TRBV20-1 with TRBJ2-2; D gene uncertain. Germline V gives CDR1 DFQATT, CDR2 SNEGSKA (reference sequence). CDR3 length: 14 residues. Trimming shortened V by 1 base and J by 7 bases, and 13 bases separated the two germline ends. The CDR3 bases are TGCAGTGCTAGAGGTCCCGTGGTTGGCGGGGAGCTGTTTTTT. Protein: CSARGPVVGGELFF.

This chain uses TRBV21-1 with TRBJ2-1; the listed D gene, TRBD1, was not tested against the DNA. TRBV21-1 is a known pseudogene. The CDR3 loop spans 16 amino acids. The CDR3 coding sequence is TGTGCCAGCATTACGCAGGGGAAACTAATTAACAATGAGCAGTTCTTC. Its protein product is CASITQGKLINNEQFF.

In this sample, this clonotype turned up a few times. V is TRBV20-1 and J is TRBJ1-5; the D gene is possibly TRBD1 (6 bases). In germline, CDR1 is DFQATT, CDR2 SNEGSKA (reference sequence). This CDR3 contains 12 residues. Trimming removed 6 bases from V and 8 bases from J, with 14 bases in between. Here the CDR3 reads CSAQTGLEPQHF. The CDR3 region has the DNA TGCAGTGCGCAGACAGGCCTTGAGCCCCAGCATTTT.

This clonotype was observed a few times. The CDR3 reads CASTRTGRQPQHF. CDR3 DNA sequence: TGTGCCAGCACCAGGACGGGCCGTCAGCCCCAGCATTTT. The rearrangement uses TRBV6-2 or TRBV6-3 and TRBJ1-5; D gene unclear. The V gene's germline CDR1 is MNHEY and CDR2 SVGEGT. The CDR3 extends over 13 amino acids. Trimming cost V 7 bases and J 6 bases, with 13 bases left between them.

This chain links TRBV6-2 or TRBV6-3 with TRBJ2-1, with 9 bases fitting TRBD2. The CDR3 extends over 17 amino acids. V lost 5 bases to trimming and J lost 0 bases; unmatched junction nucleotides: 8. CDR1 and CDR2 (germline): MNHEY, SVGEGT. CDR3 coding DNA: TGTGCCAGCAGTAGTGCGGGAGGGAGAAGCTCCTACAATGAGCAGTTCTTC. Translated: CASSSAGGRSSYNEQFF.

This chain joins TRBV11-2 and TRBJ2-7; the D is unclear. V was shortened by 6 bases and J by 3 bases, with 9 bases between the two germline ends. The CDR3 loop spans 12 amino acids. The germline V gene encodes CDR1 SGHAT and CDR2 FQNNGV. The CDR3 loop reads CASSFGRYEQYF. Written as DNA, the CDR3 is TGTGCCAGCAGTTTTGGTCGCTACGAGCAGTACTTC.